This T cell receptor (beta chain) originates from a study of blood T cell repertoires in COVID-19. Sequencing used immunoSEQ multiplex PCR; TCRdb keeps in-frame clones, though not all of them. The table has fewer than 300,000 clones, just over 90% seen once. The junction had 6 bases not matched to a gene; V was cut back by 5 bases and J by 5 bases. Germline CDR1 MNHEY, CDR2 SMNVEV (reference sequence). The CDR3 extends over 14 amino acids. The TCR sequence derives from a young woman with COVID-19, enrolled during active disease. The sample comprised peripheral blood. The chain recombines TRBV27 with TRBJ2-7; 10 bases map to TRBD1. This chain's CDR3 is CASSPGQGVHEQYF. CDR3 DNA sequence: TGTGCCAGCAGTCCTGGACAGGGGGTCCACGAGCAGTACTTC.